A selection of T cell receptor beta chains follows, all from one sample in a study of Ad26.COV2.S vaccination and SARS-CoV-2 variants. The data were produced by immunoSEQ multiplex PCR, yet TCRdb's version contains in-frame clones alone and is incomplete. The sample consists of around 450,000 clones, approximately 92% of them appearing once. The sample was peripheral blood, taken in a trial of Ad26.COV2.S vaccine versus placebo. The receptors originated from a person aged 18-65 years who received the Ad26.COV2.S COVID-19 vaccine or a placebo. Both conserved end residues are part of each CDR3. Fields, in order: D gene, J gene, V gene, clone size, CDR3 protein, CDR3 DNA. The D gene is left open where the match is weak. Some rows mark clone size as missing; the rest say once, few, many or name a class of expanded clone.

d_call: TRBD2
j_call: TRBJ2-7
v_call: TRBV7-2
clone_size: NA
cdr3_aa: CASSARTSGEQYF
cdr3_nt: TGTGCCAGCAGCGCCCGGACTAGCGGAGAGCAGTACTTC

d_call: TRBD1
j_call: TRBJ1-1
v_call: TRBV19
clone_size: NA
cdr3_aa: CASSIRTGTGEAFF
cdr3_nt: TGTGCCAGTAGTATACGAACCGGGACAGGAGAAGCTTTCTTT

d_call: NA
j_call: TRBJ2-7
v_call: TRBV5-5
clone_size: NA
cdr3_aa: CASSHPTRGLYEQYF
cdr3_nt: TGTGCCAGCAGCCACCCCACCCGGGGCCTATACGAGCAGTACTTC

d_call: NA
j_call: TRBJ2-4
v_call: TRBV5-1
clone_size: NA
cdr3_aa: CASSFGVAKNIQYF
cdr3_nt: TGCGCCAGCAGCTTTGGAGTAGCCAAAAACATTCAGTACTTC

d_call: TRBD2
j_call: TRBJ2-7
v_call: TRBV20-1
clone_size: NA
cdr3_aa: CSASPGGTSYEQYF
cdr3_nt: TGCAGTGCTAGTCCGGGGGGAACTTCCTACGAGCAGTACTTC

d_call: NA
j_call: TRBJ1-5
v_call: TRBV19
clone_size: NA
cdr3_aa: CASSPIQGGNQPQHF
cdr3_nt: TGTGCCAGTAGTCCGATACAGGGAGGCAATCAGCCCCAGCATTTT

d_call: NA
j_call: TRBJ2-1
v_call: TRBV5-4
clone_size: NA
cdr3_aa: CASRRESASFNEQFF
cdr3_nt: TGTGCCAGCAGGCGGGAATCGGCTAGTTTCAATGAGCAGTTCTTC

d_call: NA
j_call: TRBJ1-1
v_call: TRBV29-1
clone_size: NA
cdr3_aa: CSAGHTNTEAFF
cdr3_nt: TGCAGCGCGGGACACACGAACACTGAAGCTTTCTTT

d_call: NA
j_call: TRBJ1-4
v_call: TRBV2
clone_size: NA
cdr3_aa: CASRTVSTNEKLFF
cdr3_nt: TGTGCCAGCAGGACAGTCTCAACTAATGAAAAACTGTTTTTT

d_call: TRBD1
j_call: TRBJ1-2
v_call: TRBV27
clone_size: NA
cdr3_aa: CASSSRFRTGTAANYGYTF
cdr3_nt: TGTGCCAGCAGTTCCCGTTTCCGAACCGGGACAGCGGCTAACTATGGCTACACCTTC

d_call: NA
j_call: TRBJ2-5
v_call: TRBV6-2/TRBV6-3
clone_size: NA
cdr3_aa: CASSYVWGMTQYF
cdr3_nt: TGTGCCAGCAGTTACGTCTGGGGCATGACCCAGTACTTC

d_call: TRBD2
j_call: TRBJ2-7
v_call: TRBV18
clone_size: NA
cdr3_aa: CASSASGRWTYEQYF
cdr3_nt: TGTGCCAGCTCAGCGAGCGGGAGATGGACCTACGAGCAGTACTTC

d_call: TRBD1
j_call: TRBJ1-2
v_call: TRBV9
clone_size: NA
cdr3_aa: CASSVEGGGGNGYTF
cdr3_nt: TGTGCCAGCAGCGTAGAAGGAGGAGGGGGCAACGGCTACACCTTC

d_call: NA
j_call: TRBJ1-4
v_call: TRBV7-6
clone_size: NA
cdr3_aa: CASSPQGASNEKLFF
cdr3_nt: TGTGCCAGCAGCCCGCAGGGTGCGTCTAATGAAAAACTGTTTTTT

d_call: NA
j_call: TRBJ2-7
v_call: TRBV15
clone_size: NA
cdr3_aa: CATTPGGGLYEQYF
cdr3_nt: TGTGCCACCACCCCTGGGGGCGGCCTGTACGAGCAGTACTTC

d_call: TRBD1
j_call: TRBJ1-1
v_call: TRBV7-9
clone_size: NA
cdr3_aa: CASSPQGFYTEAFF
cdr3_nt: TGTGCCAGCAGCCCACAGGGGTTCTACACTGAAGCTTTCTTT

d_call: NA
j_call: TRBJ2-7
v_call: TRBV5-1
clone_size: NA
cdr3_aa: CASSLTLRYEQYF
cdr3_nt: TGCGCCAGCAGCTTGACCCTTCGATACGAGCAGTACTTC

d_call: NA
j_call: TRBJ1-2
v_call: TRBV28
clone_size: NA
cdr3_aa: CASSSGGAWANYGYTF
cdr3_nt: TGTGCCAGCAGCTCCGGAGGGGCATGGGCAAACTATGGCTACACCTTC

d_call: TRBD1
j_call: TRBJ2-5
v_call: TRBV30
clone_size: NA
cdr3_aa: CAWGQGLQETQYF
cdr3_nt: TGTGCCTGGGGACAGGGGCTCCAAGAGACCCAGTACTTC

d_call: NA
j_call: TRBJ1-1
v_call: TRBV23-1
clone_size: NA
cdr3_aa: CASSQSGTNTEAFF
cdr3_nt: TGCGCCAGCAGTCAATCTGGGACTAACACTGAAGCTTTCTTT

d_call: TRBD2
j_call: TRBJ2-7
v_call: TRBV6-6
clone_size: NA
cdr3_aa: CASSQTSGSYEQYF
cdr3_nt: TGTGCCAGCAGTCAGACTAGCGGGTCATACGAGCAGTACTTC

d_call: TRBD2
j_call: TRBJ2-5
v_call: TRBV4-3
clone_size: few
cdr3_aa: CASSQGWTSGTETQYF
cdr3_nt: TGCGCCAGCAGCCAAGGGTGGACTAGCGGGACCGAGACCCAGTACTTC

d_call: NA
j_call: TRBJ2-7
v_call: TRBV29-1
clone_size: NA
cdr3_aa: CSVGRGPRNEQYF
cdr3_nt: TGCAGCGTTGGGAGAGGGCCTCGAAACGAGCAGTACTTC

d_call: NA
j_call: TRBJ2-5
v_call: TRBV10-1
clone_size: NA
cdr3_aa: CASSERLGQQETQYF
cdr3_nt: TGCGCCAGCAGTGAACGTCTGGGCCAACAAGAGACCCAGTACTTC

d_call: TRBD2
j_call: TRBJ2-5
v_call: TRBV27
clone_size: NA
cdr3_aa: CASRPGLAGETQYF
cdr3_nt: TGTGCCAGCAGACCCGGACTAGCGGGAGAGACCCAGTACTTC

d_call: NA
j_call: TRBJ2-3
v_call: TRBV5-4
clone_size: once
cdr3_aa: CASSLTARRGTDTQYF
cdr3_nt: TGTGCCAGCAGCTTGACGGCTAGGAGGGGCACAGATACGCAGTATTTT

d_call: NA
j_call: TRBJ1-1
v_call: TRBV5-4
clone_size: NA
cdr3_aa: CASSLAGGDGTTEAFF
cdr3_nt: TGTGCCAGCAGCTTGGCCGGTGGGGACGGTACCACTGAAGCTTTCTTT

d_call: TRBD2
j_call: TRBJ2-1
v_call: TRBV28
clone_size: NA
cdr3_aa: CASSRTSGSQLHEQFF
cdr3_nt: TGTGCCAGCAGCAGGACTAGCGGGAGTCAGCTTCATGAGCAGTTCTTC

d_call: NA
j_call: TRBJ1-1
v_call: TRBV11-2
clone_size: NA
cdr3_aa: CASSADRVNTEAFF
cdr3_nt: TGTGCCAGCAGCGCCGACAGAGTGAACACTGAAGCTTTCTTT

d_call: TRBD1
j_call: TRBJ2-7
v_call: TRBV28
clone_size: NA
cdr3_aa: CASSLYPPTGDFYEQYF
cdr3_nt: TGTGCCAGCAGTTTATACCCCCCGACAGGGGATTTCTACGAGCAGTACTTC

d_call: NA
j_call: TRBJ1-5
v_call: TRBV19
clone_size: NA
cdr3_aa: CASTMAGGPQPQHF
cdr3_nt: TGTGCCAGTACCATGGCCGGGGGGCCACAGCCCCAGCATTTT

d_call: NA
j_call: TRBJ2-1
v_call: TRBV5-6
clone_size: NA
cdr3_aa: CASSLLRFVGGDNEQFF
cdr3_nt: TGTGCCAGCAGCTTGTTGCGTTTTGTCGGGGGAGACAATGAGCAGTTCTTC

d_call: NA
j_call: TRBJ2-2
v_call: TRBV27
clone_size: once
cdr3_aa: CASRKTLSNTGELFF
cdr3_nt: TGTGCCAGCAGAAAGACGCTATCGAACACCGGGGAGCTGTTTTTT

d_call: NA
j_call: TRBJ2-2
v_call: TRBV7-2
clone_size: NA
cdr3_aa: CASSLASSSVYTGELFF
cdr3_nt: TGTGCCAGCAGCTTAGCTTCGTCTAGCGTTTACACCGGGGAGCTGTTTTTT

d_call: TRBD2
j_call: TRBJ2-3
v_call: TRBV6-5
clone_size: once
cdr3_aa: CASSYRAGGETDTQYF
cdr3_nt: TGTGCCAGCAGTTATCGAGCGGGAGGTGAGACAGATACGCAGTATTTT

d_call: NA
j_call: TRBJ2-5
v_call: TRBV7-8
clone_size: NA
cdr3_aa: CASSTKDGYGETQYF
cdr3_nt: TGTGCCAGCAGCACCAAGGACGGGTATGGAGAGACCCAGTACTTC

d_call: NA
j_call: TRBJ1-1
v_call: TRBV7-3
clone_size: NA
cdr3_aa: CASSTDRNTEAFF
cdr3_nt: TGTGCCAGCAGCACCGACAGGAACACTGAAGCTTTCTTT

d_call: NA
j_call: TRBJ2-2
v_call: TRBV27
clone_size: NA
cdr3_aa: CASSLRGAGPFANTGELFF
cdr3_nt: TGTGCCAGCAGTTTAAGAGGGGCAGGCCCCTTCGCGAACACCGGGGAGCTGTTTTTT

d_call: NA
j_call: TRBJ2-3
v_call: TRBV20-1
clone_size: NA
cdr3_aa: CSVPRADTQYF
cdr3_nt: TGCAGTGTCCCCCGGGCAGATACGCAGTATTTT

d_call: NA
j_call: TRBJ1-1
v_call: TRBV6-5
clone_size: NA
cdr3_aa: CASSYDVGATEAFF
cdr3_nt: TGTGCCAGCAGTTACGATGTTGGGGCTACCGAAGCTTTCTTT